This T cell receptor (beta chain) originates from a study of Ad26.COV2.S vaccination and SARS-CoV-2 variants. The overall study: By the intramuscular route, Ad26.COV2.S was given once, or twice 56 days apart.

Unmatched junction bases numbered 5, after V lost 0 bases and J lost 9 bases. Germline V lookup: CDR1 SEHNR, CDR2 FQNEAQ (reference sequence). The CDR3 has 14 residues. Treatment noted: 15 to 20 received Ad26.COV2.S at low or high dose, single or two shots; about 5 received placebo; per-sample allocation not given. Samples analyzed were those drawn on day 63 after the first vaccine or placebo injection. In Boston, the donor was an adult between 18-55 years of age. Broader study findings: It was vaccine recipients, not placebo recipients, who had the higher spike-specific TCR breadth. The TCR breadth and depth analyses may have understated or missed part of the total T cell responses.

Comment on this clone: Antigen: not known.

TCRdb's copy holds only in-frame clones and misses some; the assay was immunoSEQ multiplex PCR. This sample has about 320,000 clones, with around 81% found just once. The sequence derives from a person between 18 and 60 years old who received the Ad26.COV2.S COVID-19 vaccine or a placebo. The chain joins TRBV7-9 to TRBJ1-1, with TRBD1 matching 9 bases. Sequencing used peripheral blood, obtained in a trial of Ad26.COV2.S vaccine versus placebo. DNA of the CDR3: TGTGCCAGCAGCTTAGCCACAGGGGGCGATCAAGCTTTCTTT. Protein: CASSLATGGDQAFF.